The text below deals with one T cell receptor (beta chain). Germline-derived CDR1 and CDR2 are SGHVS and FNYEAQ. V shed 5 bases, J shed 4 bases, and the junction held 9 bases outside the gene matches. This CDR3 is built from 16 residues. The source of the sample is a study of blood T cell repertoires in COVID-19. Study-level information: Spain, Italy and the United States supplied samples that represented acute and convalescent COVID-19.

Profiled with immunoSEQ multiplex PCR; TCRdb holds only in-frame clones, not every one. The table shows tens of thousands of clones, with about nine tenths occurring only once. This receptor was obtained from a woman in her fifties or sixties with active COVID-19. The chain couples TRBV7-6 to TRBJ2-5; TRBD2 matches 11 bases. Sequenced input: peripheral blood. The CDR3 DNA reads TGTGCCAGCAGCGTCCTTAGCGGGGGGGCCGGAGAGACCCAGTACTTC. Amino acid sequence: CASSVLSGGAGETQYF.